This T cell receptor beta chain emerged from a study of cytomegalovirus exposure and HLA in healthy donors. Study outcomes and limitations: Per a prior analysis, the majority of TCR beta V segments were productive roughly 90% or roughly 30% of the time.

Comments on this clone: Antigen specificity is unknown.

PCR involved 60 Vbeta and 13 Jbeta primers. TCRdb's copy holds only in-frame clones and misses some; the assay was immunoSEQ multiplex PCR. The sample has some 150,000 clones; roughly 78% are singletons. The sequenced material came from PBMCs. The clonotype comes from a man between 25 and 39 years old in good health and CMV-seronegative.

The CDR3 spells CASRRLAGGSYEQYF. The CDR3 DNA follows: TGTGCCAGCAGAAGACTAGCGGGGGGCTCCTACGAGCAGTACTTC. This chain links TRBV27 with TRBJ2-7; 13 bases are shared with TRBD2. Trimming cost V 6 bases and J 0 bases; bases outside gene matches: 2. The CDR3 sequence is 15 residues long. CDR1 and CDR2 from the germline V gene are MNHEY and SMNVEV (reference sequence).